This section outlines one T cell receptor beta chain sequence together with its context. The germline gives CDR1 SGHTA, CDR2 FQGNSA. CDR3 length: 14 amino acids. Trimming shortened V by 6 bases and J by 0 bases, and 9 bases separated the two germline ends. The data originate from a study of blood T cell repertoires in COVID-19. Study at large: Acute and convalescent COVID-19 samples came from the United States, Italy and Spain.

Per the study methods: The assay estimated nucleated cells by amplifying reference gene primers. Generated by immunoSEQ multiplex PCR, the TCRdb table keeps only in-frame clones and is missing some. The D gene and trimming were derived from the DNA, and the V and J assignments and clone size from that table. Here the sample spans roughly 250,000 clones, about nine tenths being singletons. This TCR derives from a woman between 18 and 29 years old who had recovered from COVID-19. The material sequenced was PBMCs or T cells enriched from blood (not recorded which). This chain connects TRBV7-2 to TRBJ1-3; D remains unclear. The CDR3 here is CASRKTFSGNTIYF. The CDR3 DNA is TGTGCCAGCAGGAAAACTTTCTCTGGAAACACCATATATTTT.